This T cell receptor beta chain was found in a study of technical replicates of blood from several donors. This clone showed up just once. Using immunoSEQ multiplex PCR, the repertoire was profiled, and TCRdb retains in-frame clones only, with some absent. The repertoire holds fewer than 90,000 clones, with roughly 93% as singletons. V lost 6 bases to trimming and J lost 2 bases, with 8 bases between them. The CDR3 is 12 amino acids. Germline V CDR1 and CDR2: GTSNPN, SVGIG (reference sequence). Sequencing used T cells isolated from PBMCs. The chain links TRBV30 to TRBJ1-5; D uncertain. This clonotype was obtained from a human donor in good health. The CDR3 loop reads CACAERNQPQHF. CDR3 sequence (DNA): TGTGCCTGTGCGGAGCGCAATCAGCCCCAGCATTTT.